A selection of T cell receptor beta chains follows, all from one sample in a study of glioma-infiltrating T cells after dendritic cell vaccination. The repertoire was sequenced with immunoSEQ multiplex PCR; TCRdb's copy has only in-frame clones and lacks some. This sample has roughly 60,000 clones, with approximately 86% found just once. The material sequenced was blood, taken after dendritic cell vaccination. All receptors derive from a human donor with glioblastoma. CDR3s include the opening cysteine and the closing phenylalanine or tryptophan. D genes are given only for firm matches. Size values are once, few and many counts, or a class for expanded clones, and some rows have none.

clone_size	v_call	d_call	j_call	cdr3_aa	cdr3_nt
NA	TRBV9	TRBD1	TRBJ1-6	CASSVANRGQSPLHF	TGTGCCAGCAGCGTAGCTAACAGGGGGCAATCACCCCTCCACTTT
few	TRBV7-9	NA	TRBJ2-2	CAQGWSPDTGELFF	TGTGCCCAGGGGTGGTCTCCTGACACCGGGGAGCTGTTTTTT
NA	TRBV7-2	NA	TRBJ2-5	CASRRGGQHQETQYF	TGTGCCAGCAGGCGAGGCGGGCAACACCAAGAGACCCAGTACTTC
NA	TRBV18	NA	TRBJ1-1	CASSPSGGTEAFF	TGTGCCAGCTCTCCAAGCGGGGGCACTGAAGCTTTCTTT
NA	TRBV7-4	TRBD1	TRBJ2-7	CASSLAIPPGQRVYEQYF	TGTGCCAGCAGCTTAGCGATCCCCCCGGGACAGAGAGTCTACGAGCAGTACTTC
NA	TRBV19	TRBD2	TRBJ2-2	CASTGTSVGTGELFF	TGTGCCAGCACCGGGACTAGCGTCGGGACCGGGGAGCTGTTTTTT
NA	TRBV18	TRBD1	TRBJ2-7	CASSPTGQGLYEQYF	TGTGCCAGCTCACCTACGGGACAGGGTTTGTACGAGCAGTACTTC
NA	TRBV5-6	NA	TRBJ2-7	CASSLGASYEQYF	TGTGCCAGCAGCTTGGGGGCCTCCTACGAGCAGTACTTC
few	TRBV11-2	NA	TRBJ1-1	CASSLKTGVTEAFF	TGTGCCAGCAGCTTAAAGACGGGTGTCACTGAAGCTTTCTTT
NA	TRBV5-4	NA	TRBJ2-5	CASSRRGEETQYF	TGTGCCAGCAGCAGGAGGGGCGAAGAGACCCAGTACTTC
once	TRBV9	NA	TRBJ2-5	CASSVVGVGSETQYF	TGTGCCAGCAGCGTAGTAGGAGTGGGGAGTGAGACCCAGTACTTC
NA	TRBV2	TRBD1	TRBJ2-4	CASLPGTGVIAKNIQYF	TGTGCCAGCCTCCCTGGGACAGGGGTAATAGCCAAAAACATTCAGTACTTC
NA	TRBV4-2	NA	TRBJ2-5	CASSQEGAPQETQYF	TGTGCCAGCAGCCAAGAAGGAGCCCCTCAAGAGACCCAGTACTTC
NA	TRBV25-1	TRBD1	TRBJ1-1	CASIDRVNTEAFF	TGTGCCAGCATCGACAGGGTGAACACTGAAGCTTTCTTT
NA	TRBV4-2	TRBD1	TRBJ1-2	CASSQEVTGALYGYTF	TGTGCCAGCAGCCAAGAAGTGACAGGGGCGCTTTATGGCTACACCTTC
NA	TRBV15	NA	TRBJ1-5	CATSRDRAGDQPQHF	TGTGCCACCAGCAGAGATCGGGCAGGGGATCAGCCCCAGCATTTT
NA	TRBV6-1	TRBD1	TRBJ2-2	CASSALSPGQVIPGELFF	TGTGCCAGCAGTGCTCTTAGCCCGGGACAGGTTATTCCCGGGGAGCTGTTTTTT
NA	TRBV18	NA	TRBJ1-5	CASSAGFGEPQHF	TGTGCCAGCTCCGCAGGGTTTGGGGAGCCCCAGCATTTT
NA	TRBV19	NA	TRBJ1-2	CASSNLANYGYTF	TGTGCCAGTAGCAACCTAGCTAACTATGGCTACACCTTC
NA	TRBV30	NA	TRBJ1-6	CAWSVGGGSYNSPLHF	TGTGCCTGGAGTGTGGGCGGGGGCTCCTATAATTCACCCCTCCACTTT
NA	TRBV7-3	TRBD1	TRBJ2-1	CASGTGGNEQFF	TGTGCCAGCGGGACAGGGGGCAATGAGCAGTTCTTC
NA	TRBV27	TRBD2	TRBJ2-1	CASSSSSGSYNEQFF	TGTGCCAGCAGTTCGTCTAGCGGGAGCTACAATGAGCAGTTCTTC
NA	TRBV5-4	NA	TRBJ2-1	CASSFVQHQGTYNEQFF	TGTGCCAGCAGCTTTGTACAACACCAGGGGACGTACAATGAGCAGTTCTTC
once	TRBV5-1	NA	TRBJ1-2	CASSLGQGLDGYTF	TGCGCCAGCAGCTTGGGGCAGGGCCTTGATGGCTACACCTTC
NA	TRBV6-5	NA	TRBJ1-1	CASSYGGTEAFF	TGTGCCAGCAGTTACGGCGGGACTGAAGCTTTCTTT
once	TRBV7-2	TRBD1	TRBJ2-7	CASSSGQGFFGEQYF	TGTGCCAGCAGCTCGGGACAGGGGTTTTTCGGCGAGCAGTACTTC
NA	TRBV6-6	TRBD1	TRBJ2-5	CASSSRQGQQETQYF	TGTGCCAGCAGTTCCCGACAGGGACAGCAAGAGACCCAGTACTTC
NA	TRBV7-6	TRBD1	TRBJ1-6	CASSLEGQGRFNSPLHF	TGTGCCAGCAGCTTAGAGGGACAGGGAAGATTTAATTCCCCCCTCCACTTT
NA	TRBV7-2	NA	TRBJ1-6	CASSSTSPLPLHF	TGTGCCAGCAGCTCAACTAGCCCTCTACCCCTCCACTTT
NA	TRBV5-5	TRBD1	TRBJ2-1	CASGQGAYNEQFF	TGTGCCAGCGGACAGGGGGCCTACAATGAGCAGTTCTTC
NA	TRBV5-1	NA	TRBJ2-3	CASSRGGGDTQYF	TGCGCCAGCTCCAGAGGTGGGGGGGATACGCAGTATTTT
once	TRBV5-1	TRBD2	TRBJ2-1	CASSLSVAGVSREQFF	TGCGCCAGCAGCTTGTCCGTAGCGGGGGTATCACGTGAGCAGTTCTTC
NA	TRBV18	TRBD2	TRBJ2-7	CASSIGLAGAEQYF	TGTGCCAGCTCAATCGGACTAGCGGGAGCCGAGCAGTACTTC
NA	TRBV10-3	NA	TRBJ1-2	CAISEATGVVGVRGYTF	TGTGCCATCAGTGAGGCCACCGGAGTTGTAGGGGTCCGTGGCTACACCTTC
NA	TRBV5-1	NA	TRBJ1-1	CASSLARGQGNTEAFF	TGCGCCAGCAGCTTGGCGCGGGGGCAAGGGAACACTGAAGCTTTCTTT
NA	TRBV5-1	NA	TRBJ2-5	CASSLAGISETQYF	TGCGCCAGCAGCTTGGCCGGGATTTCAGAGACCCAGTACTTC
NA	TRBV25-1	TRBD1	TRBJ1-2	CASSGGTVVWGYTF	TGTGCCAGCAGTGGGGGGACAGTCGTTTGGGGCTACACCTTC
NA	TRBV28	NA	TRBJ2-5	CASSFPPLQETQYF	TGTGCCAGCAGTTTTCCACCACTGCAAGAGACCCAGTACTTC
NA	TRBV4-2	TRBD2	TRBJ2-1	CASSQGTSGGSYNEQFF	TGTGCCAGCAGCCAAGGGACTAGCGGGGGGTCCTACAATGAGCAGTTCTTC
NA	TRBV20-1	NA	TRBJ1-1	CSASADEAFF	TGCAGTGCTAGTGCAGATGAAGCTTTCTTT
NA	TRBV7-2	TRBD2	TRBJ2-1	CASTDGASGEKFF	TGTGCCAGCACCGATGGGGCTAGCGGGGAGAAGTTCTTC